A selection of T cell receptor beta chains follows, all from one sample in a study of molecular identifiers for immune sequencing clone quantification. TCRdb fed the PCR reads into MiXCR, producing one record per CDR3 protein. The sample shows approximately 630,000 distinct CDR3 sequences, over 25% of them seen only once. Sequenced material: naive CD8+ T cells from blood, with Jurkat cell RNA spiked in. Receptors were obtained from a human donor in good health. Some libraries in this study had Jurkat cell RNA spiked in. The CDR3 runs from the conserved cysteine through the conserved F or W. The D gene is left open where the match is weak. Not every row has a clone size; where given, it reads once, few, many or a size class.

TRBV30,TRBJ2-5,few,-,TGTGCCTGGAGTGTGACTAGACCCCAAGAGACCCAGTACTTC,CAWSVTRPQETQYF
TRBV20-1,TRBJ2-1,many,-,TGCAGTGCTAGAGATTTTTCTAGAGGGGTGTACAATGAGCAGTTCTTC,CSARDFSRGVYNEQFF
TRBV9,TRBJ2-7,many,-,TGTGCCAGCAGGGATCCGGCCAAAACTCGCTACGAGCAGTACTTC,CASRDPAKTRYEQYF
TRBV6-5,TRBJ2-1,-,-,TGTGCCAGCAGTTACTGGTCTGAGAGCTCCTACAATGAGCAGTTCTTC,CASSYWSESSYNEQFF
TRBV7-3,TRBJ2-5,-,-,TGTGCCAGCAGCGTTCCGGGCCCGAAGGAGGCCCAGTACTTC,CASSVPGPKEAQYF
TRBV6-9,TRBJ1-3,many,-,TGTGCCAGCGGGGGGTTCGACTTTCTACAAAACACCATATATTTT,CASGGFDFLQNTIYF
TRBV15,TRBJ2-3,-,-,TGTGCCACCAGCACCGACACAGATACGCAGTATTTT,CATSTDTDTQYF
TRBV7-9,TRBJ1-6,-,-,TGTGCCAGCAGCTCCCAGACAGACGAAGGGTCACCCCTCCACTTT,CASSSQTDEGSPLHF
TRBV19,TRBJ1-1,few,-,TGTGCCAGTAGTATCGGAGGGTCTTACACTGAAGCTTTCTTT,CASSIGGSYTEAFF
TRBV29-1,TRBJ1-1,many,TRBD1,TGCAGCGTTGTAATTTACAGGGGACGAGGGAACACTGAAGCTTTCTTT,CSVVIYRGRGNTEAFF
TRBV4-1,TRBJ2-4,many,TRBD2,TGCGCCAGCAGCCAAGGGGGATCAGCGGGAGGAAGGGCCAAAAACATTCAGTACTTC,CASSQGGSAGGRAKNIQYF
TRBV13,TRBJ2-4,many,-,TGTGCCAGCAGCTTAGCACAGACTTTAGCCAAAAACATTCAGTACTTC,CASSLAQTLAKNIQYF
TRBV3-1,TRBJ2-5,many,-,TGTGCCAGCAGCCGCGACTTGGGGGAGACCCAGTACTTC,CASSRDLGETQYF
TRBV27,TRBJ2-7,once,-,TGTGCCAGCAGTGTTACAGGGATGGCCTACGAGCAGTACTTC,CASSVTGMAYEQYF
TRBV4-1,TRBJ1-1,many,-,TGCGCCAGCAGCCTGGACAGAACTGAAGCTTTCTTT,CASSLDRTEAFF
TRBV20-1,TRBJ2-1,few,TRBD2,TGCAGTGCTACCCGACTAGCGGGAGGGTTTGATGAGCAGTTCTTC,CSATRLAGGFDEQFF
TRBV24-1,TRBJ2-2,many,-,TGTGCCACCGGCAGAAACACCGGGGAGCTGTTTTTT,CATGRNTGELFF